This TCR beta chain is drawn from a study of blood T cell repertoires in COVID-19. Study at large: Material from acute and convalescent COVID-19 was sourced from the United States, Italy and Spain.

The CDR3 consists of 12 residues. Per the germline V gene, CDR1 is SGHNT and CDR2 is YENEEA. Trimming left V 5 bases short and J 5 bases short, with 10 bases between. The table came from immunoSEQ multiplex PCR; TCRdb's copy has only in-frame clones and leaves some out. Among 36,000 or so clones listed, 90% were seen once. This chain links TRBV11-3 with TRBJ2-7, with a tentative D call TRBD2 (6 bases). The specimen was peripheral blood. The clonotype originates from a human donor in a cohort sampled during active COVID-19. This CDR3 is CASSPGSDEQYF. The CDR3 DNA reads TGTGCCAGCAGCCCCGGGAGTGACGAGCAGTACTTC. The full variable domain, with the rest looked up from reference TRBV11-3 and TRBJ2-7, is EAGVVQSPRYKIIEKKQPVAFWCNPISGHNTLYWYLQNLGQGPELLIRYENEEAVDDSQLPKDRFSAERLKGVDSTLKIQPAELGDSAVYLCASSPGSDEQYFGPGTRLTVT.